Each of the 20 T cell receptor beta chains below was sequenced from the same sample in a study of blood T cells in healthy people across ages. Primers used in a second PCR of about 6 to 11 cycles were a sample-barcoded 5' primer and a J-beta primer mix. TCRdb analysed the 5' RACE reads with MiXCR anew, one entry per CDR3 protein. The sample includes roughly 900,000 distinct CDR3 sequences, around 26% of them seen just once. Sequenced: blood. The receptors originated from a woman of 80 years or more in good health.

This clonotype was counted many times. The rearrangement uses TRBV15 and TRBJ2-1; the D is unclear. The CDR3 is made up of 17 amino acids. CDR1 is LNHNV and CDR2 is YYDKDF in the germline V gene (reference sequence). V lost 2 bases and J lost 6, with 20 bases in between. The CDR3 reads CATSRLPPGRMINEQFF. CDR3 nucleotide sequence: TGTGCCACCAGCAGATTACCACCAGGACGGATGATCAATGAGCAGTTCTTC.

The chain couples TRBV7-2 to TRBJ1-2; the D gene is possibly TRBD1 (6 bases). The germline V and J ends were trimmed by 3 bases and 7 bases, with 12 bases remaining between them. Looked up from germline, CDR1 is SGHTA and CDR2 is FQGNSA. The CDR3 consists of 13 residues. In nucleotides, the CDR3 is TGTGCCAGCAGCTTCCCAGGGGAGGCTGGCTACACCTTC. As protein: CASSFPGEAGYTF.

The gene calls are TRBV11-2 and TRBJ1-4, with 7 bases lining up with TRBD1. Germline CDR1 and CDR2: SGHAT and FQNNGV. The CDR3 has 16 residues. V gave up 3 bases and J gave up 3 bases; unmatched junction bases: 7. The CDR3: CASSFLMGQSNEKLFF. CDR3 sequence (DNA): TGTGCCAGCAGCTTTTTAATGGGACAGTCTAATGAAAAACTGTTTTTT.

This clonotype was picked up many times. The chain joins TRBV6-1 to TRBJ2-5; a possible D gene is TRBD1 (6 bases). In germline, CDR1 is MNHNS, CDR2 SASEGT. The germline V and J ends were trimmed by 10 bases and 5 bases, with 20 bases remaining between them. The CDR3 runs 14 residues. CDR3 residues: CATRDILRAETQYF. In DNA form, the CDR3 reads TGTGCCACCCGGGACATCCTAAGGGCGGAGACCCAGTACTTC.

This clonotype was seen repeatedly, ten times or more. The gene calls are TRBV4-3 and TRBJ2-1, with D possibly being TRBD1 (6 bases). Trimming removed 3 bases at V and 4 bases at J, with 13 bases between. Germline V lookup: CDR1 LGHNA, CDR2 YSLEER. The CDR3 contains 15 residues. CDR3 protein: CASSHETGPYNEQFF. The CDR3 nucleotides are TGCGCCAGCAGCCATGAGACAGGTCCTTACAATGAGCAGTTCTTC.

Comment on this clonotype: A read error is possible here, since a much larger clone lies one base away. The chain uses TRBV20-1 and TRBJ2-7; 9 bases line up with TRBD2. This CDR3 is built from 16 residues. The V gene's germline CDR1 is DFQATT and CDR2 SNEGSKA (reference sequence). The V gene end was trimmed by 0 bases and the J gene end by 12 bases; junction bases not matched to a gene: 18. Here the CDR3 reads CSARDLRLAVTETRYF. The CDR3, as DNA: TGCAGTGCTAGAGACCTTCGACTAGCGGTGACGGAGACCCGGTACTTC.

The table lists this clonotype with many counts. This sequence joins TRBV5-5 and TRBJ2-3; D uncertain. Germline V gives CDR1 SGHKS, CDR2 YYEKEE (reference sequence). The CDR3 runs 13 residues. V dropped 1 base and J dropped 6 bases, with 9 bases sitting between them. The CDR3 DNA reads TGTGCCAGCAGCTTGCCGACAATTGATACGCAGTATTTT. Translating it yields CASSLPTIDTQYF.

Points on this clonotype: A much bigger clone sits one base away, suggesting this may be a read error. J is TRBJ1-2 and V is TRBV20-1; 10 nucleotides align to TRBD1. The germline V gene has CDR1 DFQATT and CDR2 SNEGSKA (reference sequence). This CDR3 spans 13 amino acids. The CDR3 nucleotides read TGCGGTGCTAGGCGACAGGGGGCGGAGGGCTACACCTTC. The encoded protein is CGARRQGAEGYTF.

This clonotype was found a few times. The rearrangement uses TRBV5-6 and TRBJ2-5; tentatively, D is TRBD1 (5 bases). V lost 0 bases and J 6 bases, leaving 21 bases between the germline ends. The CDR3 consists of 17 residues. Germline V gives CDR1 SGHDT, CDR2 YYEEEE. The CDR3 region has the DNA TGTGCCAGCAGCTTGGTGTCAGGGTCCTTTATCAAACAGACCCAGTACTTC. It codes for CASSLVSGSFIKQTQYF.

The chain is built from TRBV5-1 and TRBJ1-2, with 7 nucleotides matching TRBD1. Per germline, CDR1 SGHRS and CDR2 YFSETQ. V lost 3 bases and J lost 8; bases outside the gene matches: 16. This CDR3 is 16 amino acids long. As DNA, the CDR3 is TGCGCCAGCAGCTCCGGGACAGTCGGCACTCCCGGGGGCTACACCTTC. Its translation: CASSSGTVGTPGGYTF.

This chain links TRBV15 with TRBJ1-4; TRBD1 agrees at 7 bases. Germline trimming cut 6 bases from V and 9 bases from J; bases unmatched to any gene: 13. This CDR3 comprises 15 residues. Germline V gives CDR1 LNHNV, CDR2 YYDKDF (reference sequence). CDR3 loop: CATRPPGQLVQKLFF. CDR3 nucleotide sequence: TGTGCCACCAGACCGCCGGGACAGTTGGTTCAAAAACTGTTTTTT.

The CDR3 coding sequence is TGTGCCAGCAGTTACTCTGTCGGAATAACCGGGGAGCTGTTTTTT. Its translation: CASSYSVGITGELFF. The chain links TRBV6-6 to TRBJ2-2; D is unresolved. Trimming shortened V by 0 bases and J by 5 bases, and 10 bases separated the two germline ends. The germline CDR1 and CDR2 sequences are MNHNY and SVGAGI (reference sequence). The CDR3 has 15 amino acids.

There are many counts of this clonotype. CDR3 region: CASSFWAFGGGHMVDEQFF. The CDR3 bases are TGTGCCAGCAGTTTTTGGGCCTTTGGGGGGGGCCATATGGTGGATGAGCAGTTCTTC. The rearrangement joins TRBV12-3 or TRBV12-4 to TRBJ2-1; D may be TRBD2 (7 bases). Trimming removed 3 bases at V and 8 bases at J, with 29 bases between. The CDR3 consists of 19 residues.

This clonotype was detected ten times or more. This rearrangement joins TRBV20-1 to TRBJ2-3; TRBD2 is a possible D gene (6 bases). Germline lookup yields CDR1 DFQATT and CDR2 SNEGSKA (reference sequence). The CDR3 has 14 residues. Trimming pared 5 bases from V and 4 bases from J, leaving 16 bases between. CDR3: CSAGGRPLPDTQYF. The CDR3 nucleotides read TGCAGTGCTGGGGGGAGGCCGCTCCCAGATACGCAGTATTTT.

This clonotype was recorded at least ten times. The V gene is TRBV7-2, the J gene TRBJ1-2; D is possibly TRBD1 (5 bases). This CDR3 is built from 15 residues. CDR1 is SGHTA and CDR2 is FQGNSA in the germline V gene. V was pared by 0 bases and J by 2 bases, with 10 bases between. The CDR3 spells CASSLAGTANYGYTF. For the CDR3, the DNA is TGTGCCAGCAGCTTAGCCGGGACTGCCAACTATGGCTACACCTTC.

In this sample, this clonotype turned up a few times. The gene calls are TRBV4-3 and TRBJ1-2, with D possibly being TRBD1 (5 bases). The CDR3 runs 14 residues. CDR1 is LGHNA and CDR2 is YSLEER in the germline V gene. V lost 0 bases to trimming and J lost 0 bases, with 5 bases between them. DNA for the CDR3: TGCGCCAGCAGCCAAGAACAGGCTAACTATGGCTACACCTTC. Residues: CASSQEQANYGYTF.

The CDR3 loop reads CASSLASRREGWQFF. The CDR3 DNA follows: TGTGCCAGCAGCTTAGCGTCCAGGAGAGAGGGTTGGCAGTTCTTC. The rearrangement links TRBV11-3 to TRBJ2-1; TRBD2 might be the D (5 bases). Germline CDR1 is SGHNT and CDR2 is YENEEA. This CDR3 region has 15 residues. Trimming shortened V by 1 base and J by 12 bases, and 19 bases separated the two germline ends.

This clonotype has more than one count but fewer than ten. V and J are TRBV7-2 and TRBJ2-5; 10 positions agree with TRBD2. The trim removed 4 bases at V and 2 bases at J, leaving 7 bases unmatched. Germline CDR1 is SGHTA and CDR2 is FQGNSA. The CDR3 runs 16 residues. The CDR3 DNA reads TGTGCCAGCAGCTCAAGACTAGCGGGTTATCAAGAGACCCAGTACTTC. It yields the protein CASSSRLAGYQETQYF.

This clonotype was counted ten times or more. The chain links TRBV2 to TRBJ2-5, with D possibly being TRBD1 (5 bases). Germline lookup yields CDR1 SNHLY and CDR2 FYNNEI. CDR3 length equals 13 residues. Trimming cost V 10 bases and J 4 bases, with 16 bases left between them. CDR3 sequence reads: CATTQERGETQYF. The CDR3 nucleotides are TGTGCCACCACACAGGAGCGAGGAGAGACCCAGTACTTC.

This clonotype came up many times. The V gene is TRBV27, the J gene TRBJ2-5; D is possibly TRBD1 (5 bases). The germline V gene has CDR1 MNHEY and CDR2 SMNVEV (reference sequence). The CDR3 sequence is 16 residues long. The V and J ends lost 4 bases and 4 bases respectively, with 19 bases between them. The CDR3, as DNA: TGTGCCAGCAGTTCCACTGGTAGGGGTCTGGGAGAGACCCAGTACTTC. It is translated as CASSSTGRGLGETQYF.